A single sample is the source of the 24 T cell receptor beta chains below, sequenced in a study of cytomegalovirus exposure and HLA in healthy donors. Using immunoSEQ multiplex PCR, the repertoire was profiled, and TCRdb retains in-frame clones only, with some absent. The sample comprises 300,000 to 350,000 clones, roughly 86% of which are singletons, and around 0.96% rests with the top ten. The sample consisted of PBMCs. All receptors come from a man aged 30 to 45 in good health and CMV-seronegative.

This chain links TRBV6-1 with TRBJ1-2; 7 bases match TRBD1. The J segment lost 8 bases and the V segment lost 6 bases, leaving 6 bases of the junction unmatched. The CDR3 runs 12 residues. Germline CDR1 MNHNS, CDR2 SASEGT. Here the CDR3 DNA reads TGTGCCAGCAGGGAAAGCAGGGGGGGCTACACCTTC. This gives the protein CASRESRGGYTF.

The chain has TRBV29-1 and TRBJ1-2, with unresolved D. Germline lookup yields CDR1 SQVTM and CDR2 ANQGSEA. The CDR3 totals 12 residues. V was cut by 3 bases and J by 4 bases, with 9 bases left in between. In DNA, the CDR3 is TGCAGCGTTGAGTTGGCAGTCTATGGCTACACCTTC. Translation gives CSVELAVYGYTF.

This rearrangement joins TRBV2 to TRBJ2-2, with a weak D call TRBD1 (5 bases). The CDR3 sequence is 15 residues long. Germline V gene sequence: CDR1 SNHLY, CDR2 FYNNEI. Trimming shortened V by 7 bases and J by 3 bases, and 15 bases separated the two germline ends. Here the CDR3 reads CASKAQGVDTGELFF. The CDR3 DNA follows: TGTGCCAGCAAGGCCCAAGGGGTGGACACCGGGGAGCTGTTTTTT. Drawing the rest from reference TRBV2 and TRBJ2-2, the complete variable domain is EPEVTQTPSHQVTQMGQEVILRCVPISNHLYFYWYRQILGQKVEFLVSFYNNEISEKSEIFDDQFSVERPDGSNFTLKIRSTKLEDSAMYFCASKAQGVDTGELFFGEGSRLTVL.

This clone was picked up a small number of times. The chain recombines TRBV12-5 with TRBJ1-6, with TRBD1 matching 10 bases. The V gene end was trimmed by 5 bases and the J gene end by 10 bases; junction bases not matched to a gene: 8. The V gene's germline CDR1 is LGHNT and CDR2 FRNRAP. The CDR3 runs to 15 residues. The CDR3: CASGPPGQGYSPLHF. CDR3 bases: TGTGCTAGTGGTCCACCGGGACAGGGGTACTCACCCCTCCACTTT.

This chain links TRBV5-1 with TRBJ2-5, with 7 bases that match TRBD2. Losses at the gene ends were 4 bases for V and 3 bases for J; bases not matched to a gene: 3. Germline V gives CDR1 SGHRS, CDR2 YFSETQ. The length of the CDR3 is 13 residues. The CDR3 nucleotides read TGCGCCAGCAGCCACCGGGGGGAAGAGACCCAGTACTTC. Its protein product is CASSHRGEETQYF.

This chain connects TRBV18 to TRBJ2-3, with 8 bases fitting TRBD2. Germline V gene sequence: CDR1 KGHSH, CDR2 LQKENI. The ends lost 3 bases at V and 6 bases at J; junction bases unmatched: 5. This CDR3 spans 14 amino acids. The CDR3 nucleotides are TGTGCCAGCTCACCCCAGCGGGGGAAGGATACGCAGTATTTT. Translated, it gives CASSPQRGKDTQYF.

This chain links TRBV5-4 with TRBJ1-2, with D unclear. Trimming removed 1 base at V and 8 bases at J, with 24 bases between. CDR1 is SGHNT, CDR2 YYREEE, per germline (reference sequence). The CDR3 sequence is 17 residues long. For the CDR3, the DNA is TGTGCCAGCAGCTTGTATGGAGGGAGTAGTGGGAGAAACGGCTACACCTTC. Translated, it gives CASSLYGGSSGRNGYTF. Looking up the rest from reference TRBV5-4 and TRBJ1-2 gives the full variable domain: ETGVTQSPTHLIKTRGQQVTLRCSSQSGHNTVSWYQQALGQGPQFIFQYYREEENGRGNFPPRFSGLQFPNYSSELNVNALELDDSALYLCASSLYGGSSGRNGYTFGSGTRLTVV.

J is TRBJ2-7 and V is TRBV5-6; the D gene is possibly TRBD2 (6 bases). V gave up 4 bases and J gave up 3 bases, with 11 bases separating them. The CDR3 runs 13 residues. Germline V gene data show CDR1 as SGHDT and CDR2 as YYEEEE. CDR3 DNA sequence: TGTGCCAGCAGCCCCTGGGGGGACTACGAGCAGTACTTC. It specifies CASSPWGDYEQYF. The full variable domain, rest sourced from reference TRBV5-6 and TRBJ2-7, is DAGVTQSPTHLIKTRGQQVTLRCSPKSGHDTVSWYQQALGQGPQFIFQYYEEEERQRGNFPDRFSGHQFPNYSSELNVNALLLGDSALYLCASSPWGDYEQYFGPGTRLTVT.

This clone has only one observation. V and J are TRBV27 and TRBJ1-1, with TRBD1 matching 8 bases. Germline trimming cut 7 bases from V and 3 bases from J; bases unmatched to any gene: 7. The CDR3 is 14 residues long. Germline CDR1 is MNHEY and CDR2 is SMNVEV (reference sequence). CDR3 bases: TGTGCCAGCACCCCGGGACAGGCAGACACTGAAGCTTTCTTT. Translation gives CASTPGQADTEAFF.

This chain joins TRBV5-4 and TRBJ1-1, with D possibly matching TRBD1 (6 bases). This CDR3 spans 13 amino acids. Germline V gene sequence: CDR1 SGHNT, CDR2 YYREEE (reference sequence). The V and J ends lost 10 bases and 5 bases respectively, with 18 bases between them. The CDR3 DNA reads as TGTGCCGCGCGGGGGGCAGTTGGGACTGAAGCTTTCTTT. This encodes CAARGAVGTEAFF.

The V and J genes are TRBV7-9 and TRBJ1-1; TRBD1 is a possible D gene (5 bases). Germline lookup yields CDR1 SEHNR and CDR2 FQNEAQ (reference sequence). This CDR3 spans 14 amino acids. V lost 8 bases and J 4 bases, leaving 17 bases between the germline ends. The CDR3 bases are TGTGCCAGCGGGACGGGGAGGGGTGGCACTGAAGCTTTCTTT. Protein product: CASGTGRGGTEAFF.

CDR3 sequence reads: CASSLGQHTGELFF. Here the CDR3 DNA reads TGTGCCAGCAGTTTAGGACAGCACACCGGGGAGCTGTTTTTT. This rearrangement joins TRBV5-4 to TRBJ2-2, with D perhaps TRBD1 (6 bases). CDR3 length equals 14 residues. V lost 5 bases and J 3 bases, leaving 11 bases between the germline ends. CDR1 is SGHNT and CDR2 is YYREEE in the germline V gene (reference sequence).

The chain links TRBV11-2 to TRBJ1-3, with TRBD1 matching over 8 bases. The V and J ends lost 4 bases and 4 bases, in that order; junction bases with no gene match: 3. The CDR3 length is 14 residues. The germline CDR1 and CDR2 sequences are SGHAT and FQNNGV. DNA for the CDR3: TGTGCCAGCAGCTCGACAGGGGACGGAAACACCATATATTTT. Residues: CASSSTGDGNTIYF.

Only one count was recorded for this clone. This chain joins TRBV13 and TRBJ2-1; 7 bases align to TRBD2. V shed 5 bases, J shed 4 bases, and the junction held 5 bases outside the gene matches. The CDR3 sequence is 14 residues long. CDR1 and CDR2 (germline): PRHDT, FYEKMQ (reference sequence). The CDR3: CASSPPGLYNEQFF. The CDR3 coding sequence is TGTGCCAGCAGCCCGCCGGGACTATACAATGAGCAGTTCTTC.

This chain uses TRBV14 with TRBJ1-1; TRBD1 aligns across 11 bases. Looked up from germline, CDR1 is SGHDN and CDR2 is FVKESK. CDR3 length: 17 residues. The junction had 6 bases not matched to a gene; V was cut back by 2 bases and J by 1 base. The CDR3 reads CASSQRTGGSGNTEAFF. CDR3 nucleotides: TGTGCCAGCAGCCAAAGGACAGGGGGCTCGGGGAACACTGAAGCTTTCTTT.

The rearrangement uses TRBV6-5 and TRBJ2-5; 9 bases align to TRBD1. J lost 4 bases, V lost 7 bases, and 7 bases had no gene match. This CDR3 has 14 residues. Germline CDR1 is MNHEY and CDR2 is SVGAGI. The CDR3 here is CASKGQGLGETQYF. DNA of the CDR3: TGTGCCAGCAAAGGACAGGGGCTGGGAGAGACCCAGTACTTC.

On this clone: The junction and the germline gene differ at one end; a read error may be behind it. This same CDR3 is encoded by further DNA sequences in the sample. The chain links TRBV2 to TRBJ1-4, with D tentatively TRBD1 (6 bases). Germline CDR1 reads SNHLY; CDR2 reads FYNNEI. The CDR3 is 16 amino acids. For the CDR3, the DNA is TGCGCCAGCAGTGAGAGTTGGGCAGGGGTTAATGAAAAACTGTTTTTT. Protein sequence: CASSESWAGVNEKLFF.

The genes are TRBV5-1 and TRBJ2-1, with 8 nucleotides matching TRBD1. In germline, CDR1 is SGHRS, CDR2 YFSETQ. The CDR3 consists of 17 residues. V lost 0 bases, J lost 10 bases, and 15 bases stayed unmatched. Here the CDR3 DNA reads TGCGCCAGCAGCTTGGGCGGACCGGGACAGGCGATCTACGAGCAGTTCTTC. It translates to CASSLGGPGQAIYEQFF.

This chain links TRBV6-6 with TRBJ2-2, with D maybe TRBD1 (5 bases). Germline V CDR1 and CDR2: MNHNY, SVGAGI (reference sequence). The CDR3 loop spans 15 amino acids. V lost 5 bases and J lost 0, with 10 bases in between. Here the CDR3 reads CASSPQGTNTGELFF. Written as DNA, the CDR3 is TGTGCCAGCAGTCCCCAGGGTACGAACACCGGGGAGCTGTTTTTT.

The CDR3 spells CASSQEGQGAHEQYF. The CDR3, as DNA: TGCGCCAGCAGCCAAGAGGGACAGGGGGCGCACGAGCAGTACTTC. The chain uses TRBV4-1 and TRBJ2-7, with 12 bases fitting TRBD1. V trimming: 0 bases; J trimming: 5 bases; junction bases outside the gene matches: 2. The CDR3 loop spans 15 amino acids. Germline values: CDR1 MGHRA, CDR2 YSYEKL.

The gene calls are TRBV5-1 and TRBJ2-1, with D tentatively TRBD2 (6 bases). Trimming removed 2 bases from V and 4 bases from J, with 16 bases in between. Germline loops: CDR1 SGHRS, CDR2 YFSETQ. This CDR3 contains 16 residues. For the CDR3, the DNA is TGCGCCAGCAGCTTTTCGTCGGGGGACCAATACAATGAGCAGTTCTTC. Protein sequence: CASSFSSGDQYNEQFF.

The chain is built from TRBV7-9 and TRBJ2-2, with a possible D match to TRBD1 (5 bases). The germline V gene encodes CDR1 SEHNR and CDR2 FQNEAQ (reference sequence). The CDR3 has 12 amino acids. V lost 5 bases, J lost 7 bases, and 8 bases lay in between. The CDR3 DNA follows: TGTGCCAGCAGCGGAACAGGCGGGGAGCTGTTTTTT. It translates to CASSGTGGELFF.

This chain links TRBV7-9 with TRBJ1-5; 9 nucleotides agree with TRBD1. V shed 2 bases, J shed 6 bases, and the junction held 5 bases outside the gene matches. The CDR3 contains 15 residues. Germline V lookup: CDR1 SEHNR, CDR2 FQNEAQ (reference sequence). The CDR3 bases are TGTGCCAGCAGCTTACAGGGACAGGGCGGTCAGCCCCAGCATTTT. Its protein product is CASSLQGQGGQPQHF.

CDR3 sequence (DNA): TGTGCCACCCTAGGGGCCCACTATGGCTACACCTTC. It codes for CATLGAHYGYTF. V usage is TRBV6-6 and J usage is TRBJ1-2; weak D call: TRBD1 (5 bases). The CDR3 consists of 12 residues. Germline-derived CDR1 and CDR2 are MNHNY and SVGAGI (reference sequence). V was pared by 10 bases and J by 3 bases, with 12 bases between.